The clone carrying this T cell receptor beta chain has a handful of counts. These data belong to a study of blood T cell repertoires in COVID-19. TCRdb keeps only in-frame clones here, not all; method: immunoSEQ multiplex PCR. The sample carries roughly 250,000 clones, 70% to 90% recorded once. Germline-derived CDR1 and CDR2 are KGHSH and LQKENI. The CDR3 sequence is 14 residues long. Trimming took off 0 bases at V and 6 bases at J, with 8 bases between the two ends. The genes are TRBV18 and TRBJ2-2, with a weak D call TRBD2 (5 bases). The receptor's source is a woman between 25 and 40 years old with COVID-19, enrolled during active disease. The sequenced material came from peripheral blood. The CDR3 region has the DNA TGTGCCAGCTCACCACCGACGAGGGCCGGGGAGCTGTTTTTT. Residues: CASSPPTRAGELFF.